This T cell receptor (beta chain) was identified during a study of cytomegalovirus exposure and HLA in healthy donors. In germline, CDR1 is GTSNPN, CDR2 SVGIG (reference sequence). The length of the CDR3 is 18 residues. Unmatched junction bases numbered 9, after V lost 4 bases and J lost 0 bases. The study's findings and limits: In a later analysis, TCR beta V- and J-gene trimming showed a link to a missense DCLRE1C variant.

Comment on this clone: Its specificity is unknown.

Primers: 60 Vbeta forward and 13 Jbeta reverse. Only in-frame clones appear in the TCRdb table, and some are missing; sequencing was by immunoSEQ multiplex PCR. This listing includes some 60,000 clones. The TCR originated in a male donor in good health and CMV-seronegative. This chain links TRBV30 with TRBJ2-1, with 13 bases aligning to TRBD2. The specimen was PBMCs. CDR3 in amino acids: CAWISWTSGRRSYNEQFF. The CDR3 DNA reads TGTGCCTGGATTAGTTGGACTAGCGGGAGACGCTCCTACAATGAGCAGTTCTTC.